This T cell receptor (beta chain) is drawn from a study of T cell responses to AZD1222 COVID-19 vaccine. Points from the study as a whole: Repertoire sampling occurred only after the peak T cell response. Per reports, nearly half of all spike-specific TCRs target regions that are unmutated in variants. The sample set comprised mostly white British donors with more females, and clonal diversity was possibly underestimated. Spike-specific TCR repertoires showed rising breadth and depth after two AZD1222 doses.

TCRdb keeps only in-frame clones here, not all; method: immunoSEQ multiplex PCR. The sample holds over 130,000 clones, 92% seen once. On this clone itself: Its antigen is not identified.

The TCR was taken from an adult who received the AZD1222 COVID-19 vaccine. The sample in question was peripheral blood, obtained 28 days after the second AZD1222 dose.

The CDR3 nucleotides read TGTGCCAGCAGCTTATGGACTAGCGAGCGCGTTCAGTACTTC. This gives the protein CASSLWTSERVQYF. The chain carries TRBV7-2 and TRBJ2-4; 9 nucleotides agree with TRBD2. V was pared by 2 bases and J by 11 bases, with 7 bases of the junction left unmatched. This CDR3 is built from 14 residues. The V gene's germline CDR1 is SGHTA and CDR2 FQGNSA.